What follows are 7 T cell receptor beta chains derived from one specimen sequenced in a study of blood T cell repertoires in COVID-19. The data were produced by immunoSEQ multiplex PCR, yet TCRdb's version contains in-frame clones alone and is incomplete. The sample has over 200,000 clones, roughly nine tenths seen once. Material for sequencing was peripheral blood. The receptors originated from a middle-aged man with acute or convalescent COVID-19.

The V and J genes are TRBV19 and TRBJ2-2; 8 bases agree with TRBD2. The CDR3 runs 18 residues. Trimming cost V 2 bases and J 5 bases; bases outside gene matches: 13. CDR1 is LNHDA and CDR2 is SQIVND in the germline V gene (reference sequence). The DNA for the CDR3 is TGTGCCAGTAGTATACAGGTACCCGGGAGGGCCCGGACCGGGGAGCTGTTTTTT. Protein product: CASSIQVPGRARTGELFF.

This chain links TRBV18 with TRBJ1-2, with 7 bases identical to TRBD1. CDR1 and CDR2 (germline): KGHSH, LQKENI. The CDR3 has 18 residues. The J segment lost 2 bases and the V segment lost 5 bases, leaving 17 bases of the junction unmatched. CDR3 amino acids: CASSESRDSASRNYGYTF. CDR3 nucleotides: TGTGCCAGCTCAGAGAGCCGGGACAGCGCCTCGAGGAACTATGGCTACACCTTC.

The V and J genes are TRBV7-7 and TRBJ2-7; 9 bases fit TRBD1. V trimming: 5 bases; J trimming: 0 bases; junction bases outside the gene matches: 8. The germline V gene encodes CDR1 SSHAT and CDR2 FNYEAQ (reference sequence). The CDR3 is 16 amino acids. CDR3 residues: CASSKDRGGTSYEQYF. In DNA, the CDR3 is TGTGCCAGCAGCAAAGACAGGGGGGGTACCTCCTACGAGCAGTACTTC.

CDR3 DNA: TGTGCCAGCAGCGAACAGGGCGCGAACACTGAAGCTTTCTTT. It specifies CASSEQGANTEAFF. V usage is TRBV11-2 and J usage is TRBJ1-1, with D tentatively TRBD1 (6 bases). This CDR3 region has 14 residues. The V end was cut by 5 bases, the J end by 1 base, with 11 bases between. Per germline, CDR1 SGHAT and CDR2 FQNNGV.

The chain uses TRBV5-4 and TRBJ2-3; D unresolved. The CDR3 has 15 amino acids. V lost 2 bases to trimming and J lost 7 bases, with 17 bases between them. CDR1 and CDR2 from the germline V gene are SGHNT and YYREEE (reference sequence). The CDR3 loop reads CASSLGTVSTYTQYF. In nucleotides, the CDR3 is TGTGCCAGCAGCTTAGGCACAGTTAGTACGTATACGCAGTATTTT.

The CDR3 nucleotides are TGTGCCAGCAGCCAAGATTCTAGAGGGTTTAGGGTCGAGGAGCTGTTTTTT. Translated, it gives CASSQDSRGFRVEELFF. The chain has TRBV4-2 and TRBJ2-2; maybe TRBD2 (5 bases). The CDR3 totals 17 residues. Germline CDR1 reads LGHNA; CDR2 reads YNFKEQ. V was shortened by 0 bases and J by 10 bases, with 21 bases between the two germline ends.

V is TRBV3-1 (or the pseudogene TRBV3-2) and J is TRBJ2-5; TRBD2 agrees at 10 bases. This CDR3 contains 16 residues. CDR1 is LGHDT and CDR2 is YNNKEL in the germline V gene (reference sequence). The J segment lost 1 base and the V segment lost 4 bases, leaving 6 bases of the junction unmatched. This chain's CDR3 is CASSPRLAGAQETQYF. The CDR3 DNA is TGTGCCAGCAGCCCCCGGCTAGCGGGAGCCCAAGAGACCCAGTACTTC.